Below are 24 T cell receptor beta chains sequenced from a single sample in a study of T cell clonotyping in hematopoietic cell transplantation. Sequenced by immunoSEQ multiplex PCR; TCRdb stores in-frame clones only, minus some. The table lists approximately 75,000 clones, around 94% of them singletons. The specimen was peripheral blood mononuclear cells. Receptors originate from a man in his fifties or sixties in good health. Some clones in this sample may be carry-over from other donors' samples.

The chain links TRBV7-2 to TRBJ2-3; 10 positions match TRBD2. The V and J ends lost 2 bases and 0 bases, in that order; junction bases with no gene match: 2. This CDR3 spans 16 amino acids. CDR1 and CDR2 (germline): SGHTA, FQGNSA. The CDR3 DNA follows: TGTGCCAGCAGCTTAATAGCGGGGGGAAGCACAGATACGCAGTATTTT. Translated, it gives CASSLIAGGSTDTQYF.

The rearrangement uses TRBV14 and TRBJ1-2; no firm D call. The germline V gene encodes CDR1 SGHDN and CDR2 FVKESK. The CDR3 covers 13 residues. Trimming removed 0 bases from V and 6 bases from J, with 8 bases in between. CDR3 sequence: CASSQDEPDGYTF. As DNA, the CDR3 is TGTGCCAGCAGCCAAGATGAGCCGGATGGCTACACCTTC.

The CDR3 loop reads CASSMDRGVQHF. The DNA for the CDR3 is TGTGCCAGTAGTATGGACAGGGGGGTCCAGCATTTT. This chain uses TRBV19 with TRBJ1-5; TRBD1 matches at 10 bases. V shed 3 bases, J shed 12 bases, and the junction held 2 bases outside the gene matches. There are 12 residues in the CDR3. Germline-derived CDR1 and CDR2 are LNHDA and SQIVND (reference sequence).

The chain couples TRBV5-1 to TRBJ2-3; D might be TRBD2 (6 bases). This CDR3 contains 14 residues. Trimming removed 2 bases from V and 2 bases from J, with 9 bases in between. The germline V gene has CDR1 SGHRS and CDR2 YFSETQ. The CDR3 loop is CASSFGGATDTQYF. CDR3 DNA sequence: TGCGCCAGCAGCTTTGGAGGGGCCACAGATACGCAGTATTTT.

The CDR3 here is CSVVRKESTGELFF. The DNA for the CDR3 is TGCAGCGTAGTGAGAAAGGAGTCCACCGGGGAGCTGTTTTTT. The gene calls are TRBV29-1 and TRBJ2-2; the D is unclear. The germline V and J ends were trimmed by 6 bases and 4 bases, with 15 bases remaining between them. Germline V gene sequence: CDR1 SQVTM, CDR2 ANQGSEA. This CDR3 has 14 residues.

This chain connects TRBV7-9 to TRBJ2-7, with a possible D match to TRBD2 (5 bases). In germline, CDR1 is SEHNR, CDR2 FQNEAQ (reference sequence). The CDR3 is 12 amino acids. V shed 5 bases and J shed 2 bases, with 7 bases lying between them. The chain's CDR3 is CASSRSAYEQYF. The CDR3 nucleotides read TGTGCCAGCAGCCGTAGCGCCTACGAGCAGTACTTC. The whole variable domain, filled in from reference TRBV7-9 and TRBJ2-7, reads DTGVSQNPRHKITKRGQNVTFRCDPISEHNRLYWYRQTLGQGPEFLTYFQNEAQLEKSRLLSDRFSAERPKGSFSTLEIQRTEQGDSAMYLCASSRSAYEQYFGPGTRLTVT.

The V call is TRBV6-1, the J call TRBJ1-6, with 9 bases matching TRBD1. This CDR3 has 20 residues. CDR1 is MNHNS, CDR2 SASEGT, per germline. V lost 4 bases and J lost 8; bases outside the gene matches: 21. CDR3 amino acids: CASSAPGQGAGAAVYSPLHF. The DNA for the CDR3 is TGTGCCAGCAGTGCCCCGGGACAGGGAGCCGGGGCGGCTGTCTATTCACCCCTCCACTTT.

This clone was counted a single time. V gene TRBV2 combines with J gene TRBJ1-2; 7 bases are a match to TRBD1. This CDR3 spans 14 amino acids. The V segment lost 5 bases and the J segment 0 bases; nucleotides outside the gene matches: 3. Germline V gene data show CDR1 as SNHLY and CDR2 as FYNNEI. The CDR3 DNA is TGTGCCAGCAGTTCCGGGACAGCTAACTATGGCTACACCTTC. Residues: CASSSGTANYGYTF.

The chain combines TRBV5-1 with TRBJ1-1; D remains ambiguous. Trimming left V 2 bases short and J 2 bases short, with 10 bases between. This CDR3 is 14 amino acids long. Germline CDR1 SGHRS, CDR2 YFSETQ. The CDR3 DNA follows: TGCGCCAGCAGCTTCGGGCCGGCTAACACTGAAGCTTTCTTT. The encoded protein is CASSFGPANTEAFF.

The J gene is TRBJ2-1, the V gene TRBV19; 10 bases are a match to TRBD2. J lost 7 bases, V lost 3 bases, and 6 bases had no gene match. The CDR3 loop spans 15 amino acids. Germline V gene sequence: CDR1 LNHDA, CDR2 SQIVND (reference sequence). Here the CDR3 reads CASSISGLAVNEQFF. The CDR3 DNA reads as TGTGCCAGTAGTATCTCAGGACTAGCGGTAAATGAGCAGTTCTTC.

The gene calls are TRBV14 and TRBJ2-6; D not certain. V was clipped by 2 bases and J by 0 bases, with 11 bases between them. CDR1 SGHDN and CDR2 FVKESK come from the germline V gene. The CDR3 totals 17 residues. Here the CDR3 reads CASSQHRTVSGANVLTF. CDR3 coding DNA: TGTGCCAGCAGCCAACATCGGACGGTCTCTGGGGCCAACGTCCTGACTTTC.

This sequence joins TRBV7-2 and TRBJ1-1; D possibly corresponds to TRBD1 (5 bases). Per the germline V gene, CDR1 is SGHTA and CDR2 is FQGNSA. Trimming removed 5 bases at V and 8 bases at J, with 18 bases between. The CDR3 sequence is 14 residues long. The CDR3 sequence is CASSHGAVGIEAFF. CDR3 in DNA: TGTGCCAGCAGCCATGGGGCGGTGGGGATCGAAGCTTTCTTT.

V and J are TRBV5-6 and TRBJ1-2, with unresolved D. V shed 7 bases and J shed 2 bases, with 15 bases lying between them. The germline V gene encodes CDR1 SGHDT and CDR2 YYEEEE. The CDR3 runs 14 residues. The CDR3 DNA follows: TGTGCCAGCGATCATAGCGGAGGGAACTATGGCTACACCTTC. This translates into CASDHSGGNYGYTF.

The CDR3 region is CASGASGGTGELFF. The DNA for the CDR3 is TGTGCCAGCGGCGCCTCCGGAGGTACCGGGGAGCTGTTTTTT. The chain links TRBV6-6 to TRBJ2-2; tentative D call: TRBD2 (5 bases). V lost 8 bases and J lost 5, with 15 bases in between. Germline V gene lookup returns CDR1 MNHNY and CDR2 SVGAGI (reference sequence). The CDR3 is made up of 14 amino acids.

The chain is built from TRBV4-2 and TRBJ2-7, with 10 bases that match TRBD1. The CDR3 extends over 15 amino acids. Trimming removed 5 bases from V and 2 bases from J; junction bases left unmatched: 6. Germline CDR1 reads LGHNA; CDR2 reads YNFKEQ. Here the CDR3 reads CASSVRDRGAYEQYF. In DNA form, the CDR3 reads TGTGCCAGCAGCGTCCGGGACAGGGGAGCCTACGAGCAGTACTTC.

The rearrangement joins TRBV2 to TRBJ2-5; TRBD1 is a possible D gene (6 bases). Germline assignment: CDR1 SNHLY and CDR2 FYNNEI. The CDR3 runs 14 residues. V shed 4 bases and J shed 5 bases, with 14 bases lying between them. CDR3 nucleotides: TGTGCCAGCAGTGGCAGGGGTTATCGGGAGACCCAGTACTTC. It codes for CASSGRGYRETQYF.

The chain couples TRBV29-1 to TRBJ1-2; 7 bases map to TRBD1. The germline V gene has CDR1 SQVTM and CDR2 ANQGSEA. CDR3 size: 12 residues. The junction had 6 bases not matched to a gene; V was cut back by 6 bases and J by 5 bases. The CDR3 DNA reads TGCAGCGTGGGGCAGGGGGTATATGGCTACACCTTC. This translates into CSVGQGVYGYTF.

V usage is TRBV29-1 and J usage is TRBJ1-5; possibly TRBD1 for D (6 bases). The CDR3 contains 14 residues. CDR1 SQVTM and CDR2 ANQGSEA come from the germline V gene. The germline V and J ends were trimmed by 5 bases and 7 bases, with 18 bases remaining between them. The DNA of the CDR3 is TGCAGCGTTAGCGAACAGGGTGTTGACCAGCCCCAGCATTTT. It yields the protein CSVSEQGVDQPQHF.

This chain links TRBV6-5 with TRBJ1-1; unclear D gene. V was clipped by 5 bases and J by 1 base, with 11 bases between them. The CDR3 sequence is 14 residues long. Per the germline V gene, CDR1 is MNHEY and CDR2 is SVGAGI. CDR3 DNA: TGTGCCAGCAGTCAGACCGCGAGGAACACTGAAGCTTTCTTT. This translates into CASSQTARNTEAFF.

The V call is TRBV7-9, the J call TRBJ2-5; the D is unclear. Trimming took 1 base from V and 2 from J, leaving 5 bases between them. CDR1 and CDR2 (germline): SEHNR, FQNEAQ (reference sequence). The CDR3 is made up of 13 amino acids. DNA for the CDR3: TGTGCCAGCAGCTTAGGGGATCAAGAGACCCAGTACTTC. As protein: CASSLGDQETQYF.

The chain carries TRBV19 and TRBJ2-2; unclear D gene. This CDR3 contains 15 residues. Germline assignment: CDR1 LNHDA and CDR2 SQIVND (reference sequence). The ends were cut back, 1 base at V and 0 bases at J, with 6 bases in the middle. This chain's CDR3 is CASSIGLPNTGELFF. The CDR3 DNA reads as TGTGCCAGTAGTATAGGTTTGCCGAACACCGGGGAGCTGTTTTTT.

The CDR3 loop reads CASSLRPERNEQFF. The CDR3 DNA follows: TGTGCCAGCAGCCTCAGGCCCGAGCGGAATGAGCAGTTCTTC. V gene TRBV5-8 combines with J gene TRBJ2-1; possible D gene TRBD2, 5 bases. The CDR3 extends over 14 amino acids. Germline CDR1 is SGHTS and CDR2 is YDEGEE. Trimming pared 4 bases from V and 7 bases from J, leaving 15 bases between.

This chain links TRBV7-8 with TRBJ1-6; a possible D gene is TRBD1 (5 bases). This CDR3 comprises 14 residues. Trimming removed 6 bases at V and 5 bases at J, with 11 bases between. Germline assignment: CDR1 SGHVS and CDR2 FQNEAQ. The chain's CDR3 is CASSSTVNNSPLHF. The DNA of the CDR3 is TGTGCCAGCAGTTCGACAGTAAATAATTCACCCCTCCACTTT.

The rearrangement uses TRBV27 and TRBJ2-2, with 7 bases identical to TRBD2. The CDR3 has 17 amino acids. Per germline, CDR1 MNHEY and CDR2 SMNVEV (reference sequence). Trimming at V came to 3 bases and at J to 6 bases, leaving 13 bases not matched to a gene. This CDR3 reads CASSFERGTLAAGELFF. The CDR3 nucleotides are TGTGCCAGCAGTTTTGAGCGCGGGACTCTAGCGGCCGGGGAGCTGTTTTTT.